The 5 T cell receptor beta chains reported below all come from one sample, sequenced in a study of cytomegalovirus exposure and HLA in healthy donors. 60 Vbeta and 13 Jbeta primers were used in PCR. The data were produced by immunoSEQ multiplex PCR, yet TCRdb's version contains in-frame clones alone and is incomplete. The data hold tens of thousands of clones, with more than 75% observed a single time. Sequenced sample: PBMCs. The source of these receptors is a female donor in good health and CMV-seronegative.

The J gene is TRBJ2-7, the V gene TRBV4-2; possible D gene TRBD2, 5 bases. This CDR3 is built from 13 residues. The V and J ends lost 1 base and 3 bases respectively, with 7 bases between them. Germline lookup yields CDR1 LGHNA and CDR2 YNFKEQ. The CDR3 bases are TGTGCCAGCAGCCAAGTCGGGGTCTACGAGCAGTACTTC. This encodes CASSQVGVYEQYF.

V gene TRBV27 combines with J gene TRBJ2-5; 7 bases fit TRBD2. This CDR3 region has 13 residues. The V segment lost 6 bases and the J segment 7 bases; nucleotides outside the gene matches: 8. The germline gives CDR1 MNHEY, CDR2 SMNVEV (reference sequence). The CDR3 nucleotides read TGTGCCAGCAGACCCCTCAGGGAGGGGACCCAGTACTTC. Protein sequence: CASRPLREGTQYF.

This chain uses TRBV6-5 with TRBJ2-1; 9 positions agree with TRBD2. V gave up 4 bases and J gave up 7 bases; unmatched junction bases: 11. Germline V CDR1 and CDR2: MNHEY, SVGAGI. The CDR3 sequence is 16 residues long. The CDR3 DNA sequence: TGTGCCAGCAGTTTGACCCCGGGACTAGCCTTAAATGAGCAGTTCTTC. It specifies CASSLTPGLALNEQFF.

The rearrangement links TRBV7-2 to TRBJ1-5; D gene ambiguous. V was trimmed by 3 bases and J by 1 base, leaving 10 bases between them. CDR3 size: 15 residues. The germline gives CDR1 SGHTA, CDR2 FQGNSA. CDR3 coding DNA: TGTGCCAGCAGCTTCCAAGAACTCAGCAATCAGCCCCAGCATTTT. It translates to CASSFQELSNQPQHF.

This chain connects TRBV7-8 to TRBJ1-2; D not resolved. The CDR3 has 12 amino acids. CDR1 SGHVS and CDR2 FQNEAQ come from the germline V gene. Trimming removed 3 bases from V and 3 bases from J, with 5 bases in between. The CDR3 reads CASSFSDYGYTF. As DNA, the CDR3 is TGTGCCAGCAGCTTTTCGGACTATGGCTACACCTTC.